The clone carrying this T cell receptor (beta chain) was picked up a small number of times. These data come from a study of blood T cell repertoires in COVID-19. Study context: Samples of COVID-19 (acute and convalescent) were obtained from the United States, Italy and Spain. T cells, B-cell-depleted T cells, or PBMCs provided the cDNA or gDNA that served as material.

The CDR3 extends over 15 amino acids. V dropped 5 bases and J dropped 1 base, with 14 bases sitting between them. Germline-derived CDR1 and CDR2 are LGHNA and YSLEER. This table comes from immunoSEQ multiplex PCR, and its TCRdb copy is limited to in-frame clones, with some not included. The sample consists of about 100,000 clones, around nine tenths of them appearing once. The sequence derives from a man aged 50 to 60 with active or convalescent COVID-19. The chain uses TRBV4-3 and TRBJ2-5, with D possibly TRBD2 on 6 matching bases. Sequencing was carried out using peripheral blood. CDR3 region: CASSWGDPGQETQYF. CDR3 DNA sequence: TGCGCCAGCAGCTGGGGGGACCCTGGCCAAGAGACCCAGTACTTC.